Presented here are 18 T cell receptor beta chains from one specimen sequenced in a study of blood T cells in healthy people across ages. PCR was performed a second time for roughly 6 to 12 cycles using a sample-barcoded 5' primer and a J-beta primer mix. TCRdb reanalysed the 5' RACE reads using MiXCR and keeps one entry per CDR3 protein. This sample has around 800,000 distinct CDR3 sequences, with about 62% found just once. Specimen: blood. The receptors were sampled from a man aged 25 to 40 in good health.

This clonotype was seen only a few times. V is TRBV14 and J is TRBJ2-7; maybe TRBD1 (5 bases). The germline CDR1 and CDR2 sequences are SGHDN and FVKESK. V was trimmed by 3 bases and J by 11 bases, leaving 20 bases between them. The CDR3 contains 14 residues. The CDR3 loop reads CASSHPPQAQREYF. The CDR3 DNA reads as TGTGCCAGCAGCCACCCTCCACAGGCGCAACGCGAGTACTTC.

This rearrangement joins TRBV7-9 to TRBJ1-6; D is unresolved. The CDR3 is made up of 16 amino acids. The V end lost 2 bases, the J end lost 6 bases, and 14 bases lay between the germline ends. Germline values: CDR1 SEHNR, CDR2 FQNEAQ (reference sequence). As DNA, the CDR3 is TGTGCCAGCAGCTTAAACGTGTGGACGGGTAATTCACCCCTCCACTTT. Translation gives CASSLNVWTGNSPLHF.

The V and J genes are TRBV28 and TRBJ2-1; a weak D match, TRBD1 (5 bases). Germline assignment: CDR1 MDHEN and CDR2 SYDVKM. The length of the CDR3 is 15 residues. The ends were cut back, 3 bases at V and 0 bases at J, with 9 bases in the middle. This CDR3 is CASSFVRGSYNEQFF. CDR3 coding DNA: TGTGCCAGCAGTTTTGTAAGGGGCTCCTACAATGAGCAGTTCTTC.

This clonotype was picked up one time. V gene TRBV4-2 combines with J gene TRBJ2-2; weak D call: TRBD2 (6 bases). Germline values: CDR1 LGHNA, CDR2 YNFKEQ. Trimming removed 4 bases from V and 6 bases from J, with 12 bases in between. The CDR3 spans 14 residues. The CDR3 is CASSPLGEAGELFF. For the CDR3, the DNA is TGTGCCAGCAGCCCCTTGGGGGAGGCCGGGGAGCTGTTTTTT.

This chain uses TRBV2 with TRBJ1-1; D remains unclear. Trimming pared 7 bases from V and 1 base from J, leaving 10 bases between. CDR1 SNHLY and CDR2 FYNNEI come from the germline V gene. This CDR3 spans 13 amino acids. Written as DNA, the CDR3 is TGTGCCAGCAAAGGCCGGTGGAACACTGAAGCTTTCTTT. Amino acid sequence: CASKGRWNTEAFF.

The rearrangement links TRBV7-3 to TRBJ2-3; 9 bases map to TRBD2. The junction had 9 bases not matched to a gene; V was cut back by 2 bases and J by 6 bases. Germline loops: CDR1 SGHTA, CDR2 FQGTGA. This CDR3 has 16 amino acids. This CDR3 reads CASSLETTSGPDTQYF. In DNA form, the CDR3 reads TGTGCCAGCAGCTTAGAGACGACTAGCGGACCTGATACGCAGTATTTT.

The chain couples TRBV27 to TRBJ2-1, with a tentative D call TRBD1 (6 bases). Trimming left V 2 bases short and J 4 bases short, with 9 bases between. The CDR3 has 14 amino acids. CDR1 and CDR2 from the germline V gene are MNHEY and SMNVEV (reference sequence). As DNA, the CDR3 is TGTGCCAGCAGTTTAGGGACACCGTACAATGAGCAGTTCTTC. It codes for CASSLGTPYNEQFF.

V and J are TRBV5-1 and TRBJ2-2; TRBD1 matches 10 bases. Trimming cost V 7 bases and J 3 bases; bases outside gene matches: 15. This CDR3 has 18 residues. Germline loops: CDR1 SGHRS, CDR2 YFSETQ. CDR3 bases: TGCGCCAGCTTCTCCGGGACAGGGGACCTCTGGGACACCGGGGAGCTGTTTTTT. It specifies CASFSGTGDLWDTGELFF.

This sequence joins TRBV5-6 and TRBJ1-2; D possibly corresponds to TRBD1 (5 bases). Deletions cut 4 bases from V and 3 bases from J, with 19 bases between. Per the germline V gene, CDR1 is SGHDT and CDR2 is YYEEEE. The CDR3 runs to 16 residues. CDR3 nucleotides: TGTGCCAGCAGCAAGGGATCCCAGGGTCGGCACTATGGCTACACCTTC. Translating gives CASSKGSQGRHYGYTF.

V usage is TRBV28 and J usage is TRBJ1-1; 9 bases agree with TRBD1. CDR1 and CDR2 (germline): MDHEN, SYDVKM. This CDR3 spans 14 amino acids. J gave up 11 bases and V 2 bases, and 9 bases lay outside the gene matches. The CDR3 DNA follows: TGTGCCAGCAGTTTACAGGGACAGGGATTGTTTGCTTTCTTT. It specifies CASSLQGQGLFAFF.

CDR3 nucleotides: TGCGCCAGCAGCGCACAGATTGGTTCACCCCTCCACTTT. It yields the protein CASSAQIGSPLHF. V usage is TRBV4-3 and J usage is TRBJ1-6; D uncertain. The V and J ends lost 5 bases and 9 bases respectively, with 11 bases between them. The CDR3 runs to 13 residues. CDR1 is LGHNA and CDR2 is YSLEER in the germline V gene.

The V and J genes are TRBV20-1 and TRBJ2-7; D is possibly TRBD1 (5 bases). The CDR3 sequence is 12 residues long. The germline V gene has CDR1 DFQATT and CDR2 SNEGSKA (reference sequence). V lost 4 bases and J lost 0, with 7 bases in between. The CDR3 region is CSAKGNSYEQYF. The CDR3 nucleotides are TGCAGTGCTAAGGGGAACTCCTACGAGCAGTACTTC.

The gene calls are TRBV5-1 and TRBJ2-4; D perhaps matches TRBD2 (5 bases). The end of the DNA is better explained by TRBJ2-7, so the J call may be wrong. CDR3 size: 12 residues. Germline V gene sequence: CDR1 SGHRS, CDR2 YFSETQ. The CDR3 loop reads CASKGDSYEQYF. The CDR3 bases are TGCGCCAGCAAGGGAGATTCCTACGAGCAGTACTTC.

The chain couples TRBV7-2 to TRBJ2-2; D unclear. Germline CDR1 and CDR2: SGHTA and FQGNSA. Between the trimmed V and J ends, which lost 2 bases and 1 base, there was a span of 8 bases. The CDR3 contains 15 residues. The CDR3 is CASSLSGWNTGELFF. In DNA form, the CDR3 reads TGTGCCAGCAGCTTATCTGGGTGGAACACCGGGGAGCTGTTTTTT.

CDR3 amino acids: CASSLVGLGRPTQYF. The CDR3, as DNA: TGTGCCAGCAGCTTAGTAGGTTTGGGGAGACCGACCCAGTACTTC. The genes are TRBV11-2 and TRBJ2-5, with D possibly TRBD2 on 5 matching bases. Trimming took off 1 base at V and 7 bases at J, with 16 bases between the two ends. Germline loops: CDR1 SGHAT, CDR2 FQNNGV. This CDR3 has 15 amino acids.

The rearrangement uses TRBV27 and TRBJ2-7; no reliable D call. Deletions cut 2 bases from V and 0 bases from J, with 8 bases between. Germline V lookup: CDR1 MNHEY, CDR2 SMNVEV (reference sequence). The CDR3 has 14 residues. The CDR3 region is CASSLSVLSYEQYF. The CDR3 DNA follows: TGTGCCAGCAGTTTAAGTGTGCTCTCCTACGAGCAGTACTTC.

V and J are TRBV12-3 or TRBV12-4 and TRBJ1-1; 7 nucleotides match TRBD1. J was trimmed by 8 bases and V by 11 bases; bases with no gene match: 11. The CDR3 has 12 residues. CDR3 sequence: CAARGLFSEAFF. DNA for the CDR3: TGTGCCGCCAGGGGGTTATTTTCCGAAGCTTTCTTT.

V is TRBV5-1 and J is TRBJ1-1, with no clear D. The CDR3 sequence is 14 residues long. Deletions cut 2 bases from V and 4 bases from J, with 12 bases between. In germline, CDR1 is SGHRS, CDR2 YFSETQ. This CDR3 reads CASSLGQVFTEAFF. The CDR3 DNA reads as TGCGCCAGCAGCTTAGGTCAGGTTTTCACTGAAGCTTTCTTT.